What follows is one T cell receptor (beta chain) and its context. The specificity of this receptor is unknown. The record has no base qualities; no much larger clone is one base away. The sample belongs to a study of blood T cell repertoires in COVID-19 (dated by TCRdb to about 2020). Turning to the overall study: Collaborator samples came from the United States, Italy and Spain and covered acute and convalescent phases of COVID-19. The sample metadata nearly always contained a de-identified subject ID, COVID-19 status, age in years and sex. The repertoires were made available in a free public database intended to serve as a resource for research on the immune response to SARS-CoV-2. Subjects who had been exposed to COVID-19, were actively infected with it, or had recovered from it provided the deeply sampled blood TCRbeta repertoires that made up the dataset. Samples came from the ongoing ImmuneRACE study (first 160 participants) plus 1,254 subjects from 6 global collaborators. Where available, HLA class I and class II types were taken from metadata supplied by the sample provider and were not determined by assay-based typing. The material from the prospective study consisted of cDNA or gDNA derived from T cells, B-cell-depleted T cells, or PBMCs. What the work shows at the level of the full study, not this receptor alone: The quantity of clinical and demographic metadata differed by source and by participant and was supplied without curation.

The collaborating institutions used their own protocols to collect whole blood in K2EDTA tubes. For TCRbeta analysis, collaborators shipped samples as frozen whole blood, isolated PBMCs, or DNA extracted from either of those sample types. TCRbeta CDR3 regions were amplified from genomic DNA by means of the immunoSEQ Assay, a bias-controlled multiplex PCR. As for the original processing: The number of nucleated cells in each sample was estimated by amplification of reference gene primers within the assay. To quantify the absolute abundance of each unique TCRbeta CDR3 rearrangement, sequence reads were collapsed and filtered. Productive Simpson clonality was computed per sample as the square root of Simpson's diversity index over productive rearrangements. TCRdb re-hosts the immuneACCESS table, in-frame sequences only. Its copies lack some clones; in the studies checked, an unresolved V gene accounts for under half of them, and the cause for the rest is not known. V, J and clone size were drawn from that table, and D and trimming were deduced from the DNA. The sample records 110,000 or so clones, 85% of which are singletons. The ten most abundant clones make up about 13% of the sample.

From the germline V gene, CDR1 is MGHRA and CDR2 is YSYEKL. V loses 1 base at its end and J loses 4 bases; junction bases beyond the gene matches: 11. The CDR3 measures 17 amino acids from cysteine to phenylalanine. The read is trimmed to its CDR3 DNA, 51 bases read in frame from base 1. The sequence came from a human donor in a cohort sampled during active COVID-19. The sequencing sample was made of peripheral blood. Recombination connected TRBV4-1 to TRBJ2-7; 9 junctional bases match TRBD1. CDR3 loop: CASSQGPTGTGLYEQYF. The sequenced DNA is TGCGCCAGCAGCCAAGGACCGACCGGGACAGGGTTATACGAGCAGTACTTC.